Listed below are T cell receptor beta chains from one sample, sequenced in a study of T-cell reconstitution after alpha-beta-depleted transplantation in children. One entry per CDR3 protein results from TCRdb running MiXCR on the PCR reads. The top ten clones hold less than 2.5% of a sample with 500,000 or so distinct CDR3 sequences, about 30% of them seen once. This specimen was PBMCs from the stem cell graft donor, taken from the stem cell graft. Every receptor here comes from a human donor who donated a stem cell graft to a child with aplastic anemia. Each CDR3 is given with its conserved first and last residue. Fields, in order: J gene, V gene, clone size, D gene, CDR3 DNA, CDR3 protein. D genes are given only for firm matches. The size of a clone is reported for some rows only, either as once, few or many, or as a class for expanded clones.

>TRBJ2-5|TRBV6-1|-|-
TGTGCCAGCAGTGCACAGGGCCCAGAGACCCAGTACTTC
CASSAQGPETQYF
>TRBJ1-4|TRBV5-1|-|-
TGCGCCAGCAGCTTAACTGGTGAAAAACTGTTTTTT
CASSLTGEKLFF
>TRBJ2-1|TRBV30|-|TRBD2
TGTGCCTGGAGTGTTTGGCTAGCGGGAGGGAGCTCCTACAATGAGCAGTTCTTC
CAWSVWLAGGSSYNEQFF
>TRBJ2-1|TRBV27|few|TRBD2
TGTGCCAGCAGTTCTATGGGGGAGGGCGGAGATGAGCAGTTCTTC
CASSSMGEGGDEQFF
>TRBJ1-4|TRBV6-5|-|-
TGTGCCAGCATGGGCCGCCCCAGTGAAAAACTGTTTTTT
CASMGRPSEKLFF
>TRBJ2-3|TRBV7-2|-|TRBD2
TGTGCCAGCAGCCCCCGACTAGCAGCGGATACGCAGTATTTT
CASSPRLAADTQYF
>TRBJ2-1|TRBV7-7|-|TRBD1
TGTGCCAGCAGCCAAAGGGGGCTAGCTGGAGATGAGCAGTTCTTC
CASSQRGLAGDEQFF
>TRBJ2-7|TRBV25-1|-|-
TGTGCCAGCAGTGAACCTTCCGTGGGAAACGAGCAGTACTTC
CASSEPSVGNEQYF
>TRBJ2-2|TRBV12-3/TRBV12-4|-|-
TGTGCCAGCAGTTTGTTGGTGGGAGGCCCTGCGGGGGGGGAGCTGTTTTTT
CASSLLVGGPAGGELFF
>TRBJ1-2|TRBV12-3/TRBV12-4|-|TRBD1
TGTGCCAGCAGTTCTCCGGGACAGGGGTCATATGGCTACACCTTC
CASSSPGQGSYGYTF
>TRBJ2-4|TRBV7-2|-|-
TGTGCCAGCAGCTTTCCCACTAGTGCCAAAAACATTCAGTACTTC
CASSFPTSAKNIQYF
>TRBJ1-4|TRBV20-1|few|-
TGCAGTGCTAGCGACCGGACGGCAACTAATGAAAAACTGTTTTTT
CSASDRTATNEKLFF
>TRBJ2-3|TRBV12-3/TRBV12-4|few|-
TGTGCCAGCCCCAAGGGCCTAGCGACTAGCACAGATACGCAGTATTTT
CASPKGLATSTDTQYF
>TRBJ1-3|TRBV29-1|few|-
TGCAGCGTTGAAGAAAACCACTCTGGAAACACCATATATTTT
CSVEENHSGNTIYF
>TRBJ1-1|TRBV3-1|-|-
TGTGCCAGCAGCCCACTTGTCGACACTGAAGCTTTCTTT
CASSPLVDTEAFF
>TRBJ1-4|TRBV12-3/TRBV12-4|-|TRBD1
TGTGCCAGCAGGGGGGCCGGGACAGAGAATGAAAAACTGTTTTTT
CASRGAGTENEKLFF
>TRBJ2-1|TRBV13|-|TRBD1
TGTGCCAGCAGCGGGGGGACAGGGAAGGGATTCTACAATGAGCAGTTCTTC
CASSGGTGKGFYNEQFF
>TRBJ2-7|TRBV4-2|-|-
TGTGCCAGCAGCCAAGTGGGCGGAACCTACGAGCAGTACTTC
CASSQVGGTYEQYF
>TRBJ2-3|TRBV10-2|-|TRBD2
TGCGCCAGCAGTGGTCCGGGACTAGCGAGAAGACCCTCTAGCACAGATACGCAGTATTTT
CASSGPGLARRPSSTDTQYF
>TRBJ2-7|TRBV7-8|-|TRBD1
TGTGCCAGCAGCGCGAACCGGGACAGGACCTACGAGCAGTACTTC
CASSANRDRTYEQYF
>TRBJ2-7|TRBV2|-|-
TGTGCCAGCTCGAAAGGGGGGGATATCCACGAGCAGTACTTC
CASSKGGDIHEQYF
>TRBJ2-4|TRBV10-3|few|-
TGTGCCATCTCTCGAGAGGGGGTCAATGACATTCAGTACTTC
CAISREGVNDIQYF
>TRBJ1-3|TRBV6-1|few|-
TGTGCCGCCAGCAATGGCCAGGTCTCTGGAAACACCATATATTTT
CAASNGQVSGNTIYF
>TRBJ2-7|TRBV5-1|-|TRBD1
TGCGCCACTAAGGAGGGACAGGGGGCCTACGAGCAGTACTTC
CATKEGQGAYEQYF
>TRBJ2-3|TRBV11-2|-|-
TGTGCCAGCAGCCCTGGGGCCTCGGATACGCAGTATTTT
CASSPGASDTQYF